This TCR beta chain was identified in a study of cytomegalovirus exposure and HLA in healthy donors. A multiplex PCR was run with 60 Vbeta primers and 13 Jbeta primers. TCRdb keeps only in-frame clones here, not all; method: immunoSEQ multiplex PCR. The sample yields about 170,000 clones, approximately 73% seen once. A single count supports this clone. Antigen unknown. General study results and limits: It has been reported that TCR beta sequences accurately predicted the HLA-A and HLA-B alleles of most subjects. A further, later analysis showed that HLA-associated TCR beta chains (compared with equally common others) were more clonally expanded. In a later analysis, TCR beta V- and J-gene trimming was associated with a missense DCLRE1C variant. Specificity for CMV antigens was confirmed in vitro for a few of the CMV-associated chains.

J lost 4 bases, V lost 0 bases, and 3 bases had no gene match. This CDR3 comprises 15 residues. CDR1 is LGHNA, CDR2 YSLEER, per germline. The clonotype originates from a woman aged 18-29 years in good health and CMV-seropositive. The V call is TRBV4-3, the J call TRBJ2-7, with TRBD1 identical over 10 bases. Specimen: PBMCs. For the CDR3, the DNA is TGCGCCAGCAGCCAAGATCCGGGACAGGGGTACGAGCAGTACTTC. Encoded protein: CASSQDPGQGYEQYF.